This TCR beta chain is from a study of early T cells in non-severe SARS-CoV-2 infection. Study conclusions and caveats: VDJdb matching, biased toward anti-spike CD8 responses, missed private and CD4 specificities.

A word on this clonotype: Antigen specificity is unknown.

Germline values: CDR1 LGHDT, CDR2 YNNKEL (reference sequence). The CDR3 length is 17 residues. Trimming left V 1 base short and J 1 base short, with 14 bases between. Individual cDNA molecules each received unique molecular identifiers attached to them. From the 5' RACE reads, TCRdb called clonotypes with MiXCR, one entry per CDR3 protein. Of tens of thousands of distinct CDR3 sequences listed, 7.5% to 9.5% were seen once; the top ten hold around 3.7%. The material was whole blood, obtained at baseline. V is TRBV3-1 and J is TRBJ2-4; possibly TRBD1 for D (5 bases). This sequence was found in an adult who was a healthcare worker with PCR-confirmed SARS-CoV-2 infection or an uninfected control (not recorded which). The DNA of the CDR3 is TGTGCCAGCAGCCAAGCCAAGGGGAACGCGGCCAAAAACATTCAGTACTTC. Translating gives CASSQAKGNAAKNIQYF.